A single sample is the source of the 19 T cell receptor beta chains below, sequenced in a study of blood T cell repertoires in COVID-19. Using immunoSEQ multiplex PCR, the repertoire was profiled, and TCRdb retains in-frame clones only, with some absent. The table lists 100,000 or so clones, roughly 79% of them singletons, with less than 11% in the top ten. Source material: peripheral blood. These receptor sequences come from a human donor in a cohort sampled during active COVID-19.

The sample holds a few counts of this clone. The V call is TRBV19, the J call TRBJ1-5; 9 bases align to TRBD1. The CDR3 contains 17 residues. The trim removed 4 bases at V and 3 bases at J, leaving 10 bases unmatched. The germline V gene encodes CDR1 LNHDA and CDR2 SQIVND (reference sequence). The CDR3 here is CASSTGTGRPPNQPQHF. The CDR3 coding sequence is TGTGCCAGTAGTACCGGGACAGGGCGCCCCCCCAATCAGCCCCAGCATTTT. Combining the CDR3 with reference TRBV19 and TRBJ1-5 gives the whole variable domain DGGITQSPKYLFRKEGQNVTLSCEQNLNHDAMYWYRQDPGQGLRLIYYSQIVNDFQKGDIAEGYSVSREKKESFPLTVTSAQKNPTAFYLCASSTGTGRPPNQPQHFGDGTRLSIL.

The table lists this clone with a count of one. The rearrangement links TRBV30 to TRBJ1-3; 10 bases line up with TRBD1. The CDR3 is made up of 16 amino acids. From germline, CDR1 is GTSNPN and CDR2 SVGIG (reference sequence). The V gene end was trimmed by 4 bases and the J gene end by 2 bases; junction bases not matched to a gene: 8. The CDR3 bases are TGTGCCTGGACCCGGGACAGGGGATTAGCTGGAAACACCATATATTTT. Translated: CAWTRDRGLAGNTIYF.

This chain uses TRBV5-4 with TRBJ1-4, with 8 bases fitting TRBD1. This CDR3 region has 15 residues. Trimming at V came to 4 bases and at J to 7 bases, leaving 9 bases not matched to a gene. Germline loops: CDR1 SGHNT, CDR2 YYREEE (reference sequence). The CDR3 sequence: CASSAGQGRGEKLFF. The DNA for the CDR3 is TGTGCCAGCAGCGCCGGACAGGGAAGAGGTGAAAAACTGTTTTTT. The full variable domain, completed using reference TRBV5-4 and TRBJ1-4, is ETGVTQSPTHLIKTRGQQVTLRCSSQSGHNTVSWYQQALGQGPQFIFQYYREEENGRGNFPPRFSGLQFPNYSSELNVNALELDDSALYLCASSAGQGRGEKLFFGSGTQLSVL.

The table lists this clone with a few counts. The J gene is TRBJ2-7, the V gene TRBV14; tentatively, D is TRBD1 (6 bases). Germline V gives CDR1 SGHDN, CDR2 FVKESK. The V end lost 5 bases, the J end lost 8 bases, and 10 bases lay between the germline ends. There are 11 residues in the CDR3. The DNA of the CDR3 is TGTGCCAGCAGCGTCGGACAGAAGCAGTACTTC. Translation: CASSVGQKQYF.

The rearrangement joins TRBV30 to TRBJ1-2, with 9 positions matching TRBD1. This CDR3 has 16 amino acids. Germline V lookup: CDR1 GTSNPN, CDR2 SVGIG (reference sequence). The J segment lost 3 bases and the V segment lost 4 bases, leaving 12 bases of the junction unmatched. The CDR3 protein is CAWIGGQGPLDYGYTF. The DNA of the CDR3 is TGTGCCTGGATCGGGGGACAGGGCCCATTGGACTATGGCTACACCTTC.

The chain links TRBV7-8 to TRBJ2-1; 7 bases map to TRBD2. CDR3 size: 15 residues. Germline-derived CDR1 and CDR2 are SGHVS and FQNEAQ. Losses at the gene ends were 2 bases for V and 6 bases for J; bases not matched to a gene: 7. The CDR3 spells CASSLREGRGNEQFF. For the CDR3, the DNA is TGTGCCAGCAGCTTAAGGGAGGGGCGTGGCAATGAGCAGTTCTTC.

The chain is built from TRBV11-2 and TRBJ2-5; a possible D gene is TRBD2 (5 bases). Trimming removed 5 bases from V and 5 bases from J, with 15 bases in between. CDR3 length: 14 residues. The germline V gene encodes CDR1 SGHAT and CDR2 FQNNGV. In DNA form, the CDR3 reads TGTGCCAGCAGCCCAGCTCGGGGATGGGAGACCCAGTACTTC. Amino acid sequence: CASSPARGWETQYF.

This chain joins TRBV18 and TRBJ1-6, with a weak D call TRBD1 (5 bases). The germline V and J ends were trimmed by 1 base and 6 bases, with 7 bases remaining between them. The CDR3 is 14 residues long. Germline-derived CDR1 and CDR2 are KGHSH and LQKENI. The DNA of the CDR3 is TGTGCCAGCTCACCACAGGGGTTTAATTCACCCCTCCACTTT. Protein: CASSPQGFNSPLHF.

V is TRBV30 and J is TRBJ1-5, with D tentatively TRBD1 (5 bases). V was pared by 3 bases and J by 9 bases, with 15 bases between. The CDR3 has 13 residues. Per the germline V gene, CDR1 is GTSNPN and CDR2 is SVGIG (reference sequence). CDR3 sequence (DNA): TGTGCCTGGAGCCCTCAATATCAGGGGCCCCAGCATTTT. It encodes CAWSPQYQGPQHF.

This clone has just one count. V and J are TRBV19 and TRBJ2-7; 9 nucleotides align to TRBD1. The germline gives CDR1 LNHDA, CDR2 SQIVND (reference sequence). With 5 bases clipped from V and 2 bases from J, the junction kept 10 bases outside the gene matches. The CDR3 is made up of 16 amino acids. The DNA for the CDR3 is TGTGCCAGTAGTCAAATTACAGGGGGCCCCGCCTACGAGCAGTACTTC. It is translated as CASSQITGGPAYEQYF.

This chain connects TRBV5-1 to TRBJ1-1; 8 positions agree with TRBD1. V trimming: 4 bases; J trimming: 1 base; junction bases outside the gene matches: 3. This CDR3 comprises 14 residues. Looked up from germline, CDR1 is SGHRS and CDR2 is YFSETQ. CDR3: CASSRGQGNTEAFF. The CDR3 region has the DNA TGCGCCAGCAGCCGAGGACAGGGGAACACTGAAGCTTTCTTT.

The chain has TRBV4-1 and TRBJ2-1, with 10 bases lining up with TRBD2. This CDR3 is built from 18 residues. The germline gives CDR1 MGHRA, CDR2 YSYEKL. Germline trimming cut 0 bases from V and 9 bases from J; bases unmatched to any gene: 14. The CDR3 DNA sequence: TGCGCCAGCAGCCAAGAAATTATGGGGGCTAGCGGGAGTACTGAGCAGTTCTTC. Encoded protein: CASSQEIMGASGSTEQFF.

The gene calls are TRBV18 and TRBJ2-5, with D possibly being TRBD1 (7 bases). Deletions cut 3 bases from V and 4 bases from J, with 12 bases between. CDR1 KGHSH and CDR2 LQKENI come from the germline V gene. The CDR3 has 14 residues. The CDR3 DNA sequence: TGTGCCAGCTCACCGCGGGACAGAATAGAGACCCAGTACTTC. This translates into CASSPRDRIETQYF. The complete variable domain, with remaining parts taken from reference TRBV18 and TRBJ2-5, reads NAGVMQNPRHLVRRRGQEARLRCSPMKGHSHVYWYRQLPEEGLKFMVYLQKENIIDESGMPKERFSAEFPKEGPSILRIQQVVRGDSAAYFCASSPRDRIETQYFGPGTRLLVL.

This chain connects TRBV6-1 to TRBJ1-2, with D unresolved. The CDR3 loop spans 14 amino acids. V shed 0 bases and J shed 5 bases, with 10 bases lying between them. Germline CDR1 and CDR2: MNHNS and SASEGT. CDR3: CASSEAAALYGYTF. The CDR3 DNA sequence: TGTGCCAGCAGTGAAGCAGCAGCGTTATATGGCTACACCTTC.

This chain links TRBV4-2 with TRBJ2-1, with 12 positions matching TRBD1. CDR3 length equals 19 residues. CDR1 and CDR2 from the germline V gene are LGHNA and YNFKEQ. The ends lost 2 bases at V and 2 bases at J; junction bases unmatched: 10. The CDR3 coding sequence is TGTGCCAGCAGCCAACTACACCCCGGGACAGGGGGCACCTACAATGAGCAGTTCTTC. It is translated as CASSQLHPGTGGTYNEQFF.

This chain connects TRBV10-3 to TRBJ2-7; 7 bases are a match to TRBD2. Trimming cost V 10 bases and J 1 base; bases outside gene matches: 10. CDR1 ENHRY and CDR2 SYGVKD come from the germline V gene. The CDR3 contains 14 residues. For the CDR3, the DNA is TGTGCCACCTCGGAGAGGACTAGATCCTACGAGCAGTACTTC. It codes for CATSERTRSYEQYF.

The genes are TRBV6-6 and TRBJ1-2; D gene ambiguous. CDR1 is MNHNY and CDR2 is SVGAGI in the germline V gene (reference sequence). This CDR3 comprises 15 residues. V was shortened by 0 bases and J by 4 bases, with 12 bases between the two germline ends. The CDR3 bases are TGTGCCAGCAGTTACTCCCCCGGGGTCCTCTATGGCTACACCTTC. Protein: CASSYSPGVLYGYTF.

The genes are TRBV6-5 and TRBJ2-1, with D possibly matching TRBD2 (6 bases). There are 15 residues in the CDR3. The V and J ends lost 4 bases and 0 bases respectively, with 10 bases between them. The germline V gene encodes CDR1 MNHEY and CDR2 SVGAGI. In nucleotides, the CDR3 is TGTGCCAGCAGTTTGGCGGGAACCTCCTACAATGAGCAGTTCTTC. This translates into CASSLAGTSYNEQFF.

The chain joins TRBV3-1 (or the pseudogene TRBV3-2) to TRBJ1-4, with D hard to call. V lost 4 bases and J 0 bases, leaving 6 bases between the germline ends. CDR1 and CDR2 from the germline V gene are LGHDT and YNNKEL (reference sequence). This CDR3 region has 14 residues. CDR3 coding DNA: TGTGCCAGCAGCCGGCGGACAACTAATGAAAAACTGTTTTTT. The encoded protein is CASSRRTTNEKLFF.